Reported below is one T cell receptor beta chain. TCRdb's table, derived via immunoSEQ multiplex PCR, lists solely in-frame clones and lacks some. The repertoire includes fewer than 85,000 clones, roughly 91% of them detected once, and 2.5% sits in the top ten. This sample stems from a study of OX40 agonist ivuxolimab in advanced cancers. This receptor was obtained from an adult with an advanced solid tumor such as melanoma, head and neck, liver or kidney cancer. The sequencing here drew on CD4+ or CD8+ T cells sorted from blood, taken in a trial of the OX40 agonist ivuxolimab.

The CDR3 coding sequence is TGTGCCAGTAGTATAGATCTAAGCTGGCCCCAGCATTTT. It translates to CASSIDLSWPQHF. The V call is TRBV19, the J call TRBJ1-5; D is ambiguous. The germline gives CDR1 LNHDA, CDR2 SQIVND (reference sequence). Trimming took 0 bases from V and 9 from J, leaving 9 bases between them. The CDR3 sequence is 13 residues long.